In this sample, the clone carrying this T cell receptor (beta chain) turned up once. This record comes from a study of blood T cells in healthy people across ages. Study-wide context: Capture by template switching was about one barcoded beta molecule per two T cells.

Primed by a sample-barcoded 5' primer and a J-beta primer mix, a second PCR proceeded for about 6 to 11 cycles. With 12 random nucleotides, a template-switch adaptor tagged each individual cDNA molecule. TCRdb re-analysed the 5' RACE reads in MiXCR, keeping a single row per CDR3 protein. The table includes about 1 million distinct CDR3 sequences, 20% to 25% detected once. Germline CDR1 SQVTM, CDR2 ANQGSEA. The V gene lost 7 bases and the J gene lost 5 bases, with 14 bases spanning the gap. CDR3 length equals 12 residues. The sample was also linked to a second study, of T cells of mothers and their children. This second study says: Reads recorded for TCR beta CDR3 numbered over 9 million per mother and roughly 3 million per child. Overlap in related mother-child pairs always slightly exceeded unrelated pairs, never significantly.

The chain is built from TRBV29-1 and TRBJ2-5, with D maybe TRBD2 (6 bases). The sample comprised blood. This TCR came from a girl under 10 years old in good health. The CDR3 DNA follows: TGCAGCGCGGACGCGGGAATGGAGACCCAGTACTTC. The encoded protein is CSADAGMETQYF.